This record concerns one T cell receptor beta chain sequence. The data belong to a study of blood T cell repertoires in COVID-19. Overall study context: From the United States, Italy and Spain came samples of acute and convalescent COVID-19. In each case, the material was cDNA or gDNA derived from T cells, B-cell-depleted T cells, or PBMCs.

Original methodology: Reference gene primers were amplified, and this amplification served to estimate nucleated cell counts. The method was immunoSEQ multiplex PCR; TCRdb's version includes in-frame clones alone and lacks a portion of them. The D gene and trimming were derived from the DNA, and the V and J assignments and clone size from that table. The table includes 130,000 or so clones, 75% to 90% detected once. The CDR3 sequence is 13 residues long. V dropped 4 bases and J dropped 3 bases, with 7 bases sitting between them. Per the germline V gene, CDR1 is LNHDA and CDR2 is SQIVND (reference sequence).

Sample: peripheral blood. The origin of this receptor is a man aged 60-69 years with active or convalescent COVID-19. This chain links TRBV19 with TRBJ1-5; D gene unclear. Here the CDR3 reads CASSRYTNQPQHF. The DNA of the CDR3 is TGTGCCAGTAGTAGGTACACCAATCAGCCCCAGCATTTT.